This TCR beta chain was observed in a study of blood T cell repertoires in COVID-19. Study-wide background: Sample material is recorded as cDNA or gDNA derived from T cells, B-cell-depleted T cells, or PBMCs.

Germline V gene data show CDR1 as LGHNA and CDR2 as YNFKEQ. The V and J ends lost 4 bases and 6 bases respectively, with 13 bases between them. The CDR3 extends over 13 amino acids. Under the authors' procedure: Amplifying reference gene primers gave estimates of nucleated cell counts. Clones were read by immunoSEQ multiplex PCR, and TCRdb kept only the in-frame ones, dropping some. For V, J and clone size, that table is used; D and trimming come from the DNA. The data contain approximately 270,000 clones, around 88% of them singletons. The sample taken for sequencing was peripheral blood. This clonotype was obtained from a man aged 25-45 years with acute or convalescent COVID-19. The genes are TRBV4-2 and TRBJ2-7; possibly TRBD1 for D (5 bases). The CDR3 is CASSPRVNGEQYF. The CDR3 nucleotides read TGTGCCAGCAGCCCCAGGGTAAATGGCGAGCAGTACTTC.